Below are 23 T cell receptor beta chains sequenced from a single sample in a study of cytomegalovirus exposure and HLA in healthy donors. This table comes from immunoSEQ multiplex PCR, and its TCRdb copy is limited to in-frame clones, with some not included. Found here are roughly 200,000 clones, approximately 86% of them singletons; the top ten hold 6.5% to 7.5%. The sample consisted of PBMCs. Receptors were obtained from a man between 25 and 39 years old in good health and CMV-seropositive.

This clone was observed a single time. J is TRBJ1-5 and V is TRBV4-2; D is perhaps TRBD1 (6 bases). The CDR3 loop spans 15 amino acids. The germline V gene has CDR1 LGHNA and CDR2 YNFKEQ. Trimming left V 3 bases short and J 7 bases short, with 16 bases between. CDR3 nucleotide sequence: TGTGCCAGCAGCCAGTCGCAGGGGCGCCGACAGCCCCAGCATTTT. Protein product: CASSQSQGRRQPQHF.

The rearrangement uses TRBV6-1 and TRBJ1-2; 7 bases are shared with TRBD1. CDR1 MNHNS and CDR2 SASEGT come from the germline V gene. The CDR3 runs 15 residues. Losses at the gene ends were 3 bases for V and 0 bases for J; bases not matched to a gene: 4. The CDR3 nucleotides read TGTGCCAGCAGTGAGAGGACAGGACCTAACTATGGCTACACCTTC. Translated, it gives CASSERTGPNYGYTF.

The chain employs TRBV4-1 and TRBJ2-1; a possible D gene is TRBD2 (6 bases). With 4 bases removed from V and 7 bases from J, the gap between germline ends came to 17 bases. This CDR3 has 15 amino acids. Germline V gene sequence: CDR1 MGHRA, CDR2 YSYEKL. Here the CDR3 reads CASSLRRGSLNEQFF. The CDR3 region has the DNA TGCGCCAGCAGCCTTCGCCGGGGGAGTTTGAATGAGCAGTTCTTC.

The chain employs TRBV6-5 and TRBJ1-1; tentatively, D is TRBD1 (6 bases). V was trimmed by 3 bases and J by 5 bases, leaving 16 bases between them. From germline, CDR1 is MNHEY and CDR2 SVGAGI. CDR3 length: 15 amino acids. CDR3 residues: CASSYGAGALTEAFF. The CDR3 region has the DNA TGTGCCAGCAGTTATGGTGCGGGGGCGCTGACTGAAGCTTTCTTT.

V is TRBV5-6 and J is TRBJ2-7; 7 bases align to TRBD1. Looked up from germline, CDR1 is SGHDT and CDR2 is YYEEEE. This CDR3 region has 15 residues. The ends lost 4 bases at V and 5 bases at J; junction bases unmatched: 12. CDR3 sequence (DNA): TGTGCCAGCAGCAATTACAGGGGATGGAAAGACGAGCAGTACTTC. Amino acids: CASSNYRGWKDEQYF.

The V and J genes are TRBV7-2 and TRBJ2-2; D not resolved. This CDR3 has 15 amino acids. Between the trimmed V and J ends, which lost 1 base and 1 base, there was a span of 7 bases. Germline V gives CDR1 SGHTA, CDR2 FQGNSA. The CDR3 loop reads CASSLERMNTGELFF. The DNA of the CDR3 is TGTGCCAGCAGCTTAGAGCGTATGAACACCGGGGAGCTGTTTTTT.

The chain employs TRBV4-1 and TRBJ1-1; TRBD1 might be the D (5 bases). This CDR3 has 11 residues. Trimming stripped 8 bases from V and 6 bases from J, with 10 bases between. Germline values: CDR1 MGHRA, CDR2 YSYEKL. The CDR3 spells CASSGTAEAFF. The DNA of the CDR3 is TGCGCCAGCTCCGGGACCGCTGAAGCTTTCTTT.

V gene TRBV21-1 combines with J gene TRBJ2-5; the D call in the table, TRBD2, was not verified against the DNA. TRBV21-1 is given as a pseudogene. The CDR3 contains 15 residues. The CDR3 nucleotides read TGTGCCAGCGTTTTCGGGACTCCCCCGGTAGAGACCCAGTACTTC. It encodes CASVFGTPPVETQYF.

Only a few counts were recorded for this clone. V usage is TRBV11-3 and J usage is TRBJ2-1; possibly TRBD2 for D (5 bases). The germline gives CDR1 SGHNT, CDR2 YENEEA. This CDR3 is built from 15 residues. Trimming stripped 5 bases from V and 5 bases from J, with 16 bases between. In DNA form, the CDR3 reads TGTGCCAGCAGCAACCGGGAAAGACCTGACAATGAGCAGTTCTTC. Translation gives CASSNRERPDNEQFF.

This chain uses TRBV7-3 with TRBJ2-5, with D hard to call. The CDR3 is 14 amino acids. V was shortened by 1 base and J by 4 bases, with 10 bases between the two germline ends. CDR1 and CDR2 (germline): SGHTA, FQGTGA. The CDR3, as DNA: TGTGCCAGCAGCTTAAGTGCGGCGCCAGAGACCCAGTACTTC. It codes for CASSLSAAPETQYF.

This clone came up a few times. The chain recombines TRBV5-1 with TRBJ1-1, with D perhaps matching TRBD1 (6 bases). Trimming pared 3 bases from V and 7 bases from J, leaving 16 bases between. The CDR3 totals 14 residues. Germline V gene sequence: CDR1 SGHRS, CDR2 YFSETQ. DNA for the CDR3: TGCGCCAGCAGCTCCACTACAGGGACGAGTGAAGCTTTCTTT. The encoded protein is CASSSTTGTSEAFF.

This chain uses TRBV5-1 with TRBJ2-1, with TRBD2 matching over 9 bases. Trimming removed 2 bases from V and 0 bases from J; junction bases left unmatched: 0. The CDR3 length is 15 residues. Germline CDR1 reads SGHRS; CDR2 reads YFSETQ. The CDR3 region is CASSFSGSSYNEQFF. CDR3 DNA sequence: TGCGCCAGCAGCTTTAGCGGGAGCTCCTACAATGAGCAGTTCTTC.

V is TRBV5-1 and J is TRBJ2-7; D possibly uses TRBD1 or TRBD2 (6 bases each). CDR1 is SGHRS, CDR2 YFSETQ, per germline. This CDR3 is 13 amino acids long. V lost 3 bases, J lost 6 bases, and 13 bases lay in between. CDR3 nucleotide sequence: TGCGCCAGCAGCTCCCAACAGGGAGGCGAGCAGTACTTC. It yields the protein CASSSQQGGEQYF.

V gene TRBV28 combines with J gene TRBJ1-2; possibly TRBD1 for D (6 bases). Per germline, CDR1 MDHEN and CDR2 SYDVKM. This CDR3 contains 15 residues. The germline V and J ends were trimmed by 6 bases and 4 bases, with 18 bases remaining between them. CDR3 residues: CASSPPPTGGYGYTF. The CDR3 DNA sequence: TGTGCCAGCAGCCCCCCCCCGACAGGCGGCTATGGCTACACCTTC.

The chain employs TRBV27 and TRBJ2-7; perhaps TRBD1 as D (5 bases). CDR3 length equals 17 residues. V dropped 2 bases and J dropped 3 bases, with 20 bases sitting between them. Germline CDR1 is MNHEY and CDR2 is SMNVEV (reference sequence). CDR3 in DNA: TGTGCCAGCAGTTTAAAGACAGAAGACGATCCTATCTACGAGCAGTACTTC. The encoded protein is CASSLKTEDDPIYEQYF.

V is TRBV6-5 and J is TRBJ2-3; 12 bases fit TRBD2. Losses at the gene ends were 6 bases for V and 4 bases for J; bases not matched to a gene: 2. The CDR3 extends over 14 amino acids. CDR1 and CDR2 from the germline V gene are MNHEY and SVGAGI. CDR3 loop: CASRLAGGSDTQYF. CDR3 in DNA: TGTGCCAGCAGGCTAGCGGGAGGGTCAGATACGCAGTATTTT.

The genes are TRBV25-1 and TRBJ2-2; D remains unclear. Germline loops: CDR1 MGHDK, CDR2 SYGVNS. Trimming removed 1 base from V and 4 bases from J, with 7 bases in between. The CDR3 has 14 amino acids. CDR3 sequence reads: CASSELLGTGELFF. CDR3 DNA sequence: TGTGCCAGCAGTGAATTACTGGGCACCGGGGAGCTGTTTTTT.

Points on this clone: The conserved phenylalanine or tryptophan normally closing the CDR3 is absent here, so this likely arose from a read error. It is unclear where the CDR3 begins or ends on the DNA, so no DNA is shown, and the CDR3 is as TCRdb lists it. This chain joins TRBV15 and TRBJ1-1. The CDR3 numbers 13 amino acids, ends counted. Germline CDR1 reads LNHNV; CDR2 reads YYDKDF (reference sequence). CDR3: CATTRSGTGRIAS.

The rearrangement joins TRBV7-9 to TRBJ1-2, with 8 bases fitting TRBD1. Germline CDR1 is SEHNR and CDR2 is FQNEAQ (reference sequence). The CDR3 is 14 amino acids. V dropped 5 bases and J dropped 4; count of bases not matched to a gene: 6. CDR3 sequence reads: CASSPGQGGYGYTF. The CDR3 coding sequence is TGTGCCAGCAGCCCAGGACAGGGCGGCTATGGCTACACCTTC.

The rearrangement uses TRBV6-5 and TRBJ1-5, with 9 bases that match TRBD1. The CDR3 spans 13 residues. Trimming cost V 5 bases and J 5 bases; bases outside gene matches: 1. CDR1 is MNHEY and CDR2 is SVGAGI in the germline V gene. The CDR3 loop reads CASSRTGDQPQHF. The CDR3 nucleotides read TGTGCCAGCAGTCGGACAGGGGATCAGCCCCAGCATTTT.

The chain links TRBV7-2 to TRBJ1-1; possible D gene TRBD1, 6 bases. V dropped 4 bases and J dropped 0 bases, with 15 bases sitting between them. CDR1 is SGHTA and CDR2 is FQGNSA in the germline V gene. The CDR3 loop spans 16 amino acids. CDR3 coding DNA: TGTGCCAGCAGCTCACAGGGAGGAATCATGAACACTGAAGCTTTCTTT. It codes for CASSSQGGIMNTEAFF.

The rearrangement uses TRBV4-1 and TRBJ1-1; weak D call: TRBD1 (5 bases). This CDR3 is built from 15 residues. Deletions cut 0 bases from V and 6 bases from J, with 14 bases between. CDR1 and CDR2 from the germline V gene are MGHRA and YSYEKL. Written as DNA, the CDR3 is TGCGCCAGCAGCCAAGAACCGGGATGGGACTCTGAAGCTTTCTTT. Translating it yields CASSQEPGWDSEAFF.

V usage is TRBV9 and J usage is TRBJ2-1; the D gene could be TRBD1 or TRBD2 (5 bases each). Germline lookup yields CDR1 SGDLS and CDR2 YYNGEE. Trimming removed 5 bases at V and 5 bases at J, with 14 bases between. The length of the CDR3 is 14 residues. In nucleotides, the CDR3 is TGTGCCAGCAGTGAAACAGGAGGTGACAATGAGCAGTTCTTC. Amino acid sequence: CASSETGGDNEQFF.